The entry that follows covers one T cell receptor beta chain sequence. This entry comes from a study of CD8 T cells in Susac syndrome. The CDR3 runs to 14 residues. V lost 5 bases, J lost 3 bases, and 5 bases stayed unmatched. Germline-derived CDR1 and CDR2 are GTSNPN and SVGIG (reference sequence). From blood CD8+ and CD4+ T cells, the TCR beta chain was sequenced. The multiple sclerosis control group comprised treatment-naive patients with stable or active relapsing-remitting disease. FACS enriched CD8+ TEMRA cells, while bulk CD8+ and CD4+ were negatively isolated. Reverse transcription used about 0.45 to 1 ug RNA and random hexamers. Amplification of TCR beta CDR3 spanned 54 Vbeta and 13 Jbeta via immunoSEQ multiplex PCR. TCRdb ran MiXCR on the immunoSEQ multiplex PCR reads and lists one entry per CDR3 protein. This table holds 150,000 to 200,000 distinct CDR3 sequences, less than 95% found once.

The V gene is TRBV30, the J gene TRBJ2-3; 10 bases line up with TRBD2. The clonotype originates from a human donor with multiple sclerosis. Sequencing input: CD4+ T cells from PBMCs. The CDR3, as DNA: TGTGCCTGGGGCTTAGCGGGGGGAACAGATACGCAGTATTTT. Translating gives CAWGLAGGTDTQYF.